This T cell receptor beta chain stems from a study of cytomegalovirus exposure and HLA in healthy donors. Whole-study results and caveats: Upon later analysis, TCR association rates were observed to vary by HLA locus, being highest for DRB1 and lowest for HLA-C.

Germline CDR1 reads SGHTA; CDR2 reads FQGNSA. There are 17 residues in the CDR3. V gave up 3 bases and J gave up 2 bases; unmatched junction bases: 11. On this clone: The antigen is not known.

Healthy bone marrow donors formed the donor group. In the PCR, 60 Vbeta and 13 Jbeta primers were used. TCRdb's copy holds only in-frame clones and misses some; the assay was immunoSEQ multiplex PCR. The data show approximately 180,000 clones, roughly 81% seen once. The sequenced sample was PBMCs. The TCR sequence derives from a woman under 30 in good health and CMV-seropositive. The chain is built from TRBV7-2 and TRBJ2-3; TRBD2 agrees at 7 bases. CDR3 bases: TGTGCCAGCAGCTTTAGCGGCGGGGGAAATCCCACAGATACGCAGTATTTT. Translated, it gives CASSFSGGGNPTDTQYF. Full variable domain (missing parts from reference TRBV7-2 and TRBJ2-3): GAGVSQSPSNKVTEKGKDVELRCDPISGHTALYWYRQSLGQGLEFLIYFQGNSAPDKSGLPSDRFSAERTGGSVSTLTIQRTQQEDSAVYLCASSFSGGGNPTDTQYFGPGTRLTVL.